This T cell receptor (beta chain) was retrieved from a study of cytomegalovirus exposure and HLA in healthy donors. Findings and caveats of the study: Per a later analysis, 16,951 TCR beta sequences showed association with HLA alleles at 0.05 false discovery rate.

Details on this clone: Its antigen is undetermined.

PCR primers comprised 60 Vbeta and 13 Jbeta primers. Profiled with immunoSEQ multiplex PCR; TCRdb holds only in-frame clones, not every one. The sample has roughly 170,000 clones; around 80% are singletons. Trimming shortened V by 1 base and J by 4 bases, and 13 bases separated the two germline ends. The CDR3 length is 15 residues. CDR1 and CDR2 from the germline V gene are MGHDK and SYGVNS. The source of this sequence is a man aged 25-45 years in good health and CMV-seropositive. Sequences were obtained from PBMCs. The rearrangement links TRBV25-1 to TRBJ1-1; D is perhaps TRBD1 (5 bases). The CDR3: CASSEWGMGGTEAFF. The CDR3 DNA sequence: TGTGCCAGCAGTGAATGGGGTATGGGGGGCACTGAAGCTTTCTTT.